This passage covers 23 T cell receptor beta chains from one sample sequenced in a study of molecular identifiers for immune sequencing clone quantification. Each CDR3 protein is one row after TCRdb ran MiXCR on the PCR reads. The sample holds some 680,000 distinct CDR3 sequences, roughly 25% seen once. Material for sequencing was naive CD8+ T cells from blood, with Jurkat cell RNA spiked in. As for subset: FACS-sorted CD8+CD4-CCR7+CD45RA+ naive T cells. These receptors were collected from a human donor in good health. Some libraries in this study had Jurkat cell RNA spiked in.

The table lists this clonotype with many counts. The genes are TRBV14 and TRBJ2-3; the match to TRBD2 covers 7 bases. There are 16 residues in the CDR3. Germline V gene sequence: CDR1 SGHDN, CDR2 FVKESK. The junction had 14 bases not matched to a gene; V was cut back by 5 bases and J by 6 bases. The CDR3 loop reads CASSKKRGFASDTQYF. Here the CDR3 DNA reads TGTGCCAGCAGCAAAAAGCGGGGCTTCGCCTCGGATACGCAGTATTTT.

This clonotype appeared many times. This chain joins TRBV28 and TRBJ2-7; no clear D gene. This CDR3 is 12 amino acids long. CDR1 MDHEN and CDR2 SYDVKM come from the germline V gene. Trimming left V 5 bases short and J 3 bases short, with 8 bases between. The CDR3 nucleotides are TGTGCCAGCAGTCCAAGGAGCTACGAGCAGTACTTC. Translation gives CASSPRSYEQYF. Looking up the rest from reference TRBV28 and TRBJ2-7 gives the full variable domain: DVKVTQSSRYLVKRTGEKVFLECVQDMDHENMFWYRQDPGLGLRLIYFSYDVKMKEKGDIPEGYSVSREKKERFSLILESASTNQTSMYLCASSPRSYEQYFGPGTRLTVT.

This clonotype was detected many times. J is TRBJ2-7 and V is TRBV25-1; TRBD2 aligns across 11 bases. Germline values: CDR1 MGHDK, CDR2 SYGVNS. Trimming at V came to 9 bases and at J to 3 bases, leaving 4 bases not matched to a gene. The length of the CDR3 is 13 residues. The CDR3 DNA reads as TGTGCCAGACAGACTAGCGGGAACTACGAGCAGTACTTC. Protein product: CARQTSGNYEQYF.

This clonotype was picked up many times. This rearrangement joins TRBV6-5 to TRBJ1-1; perhaps TRBD1 as D (5 bases). The CDR3 length is 16 residues. V was clipped by 1 base and J by 4 bases, with 16 bases between them. In germline, CDR1 is MNHEY, CDR2 SVGAGI. The CDR3 DNA reads as TGTGCCAGCAGTTACTTGGGGACCGGGTTGGGCACTGAAGCTTTCTTT. This gives the protein CASSYLGTGLGTEAFF.

Comments on this clonotype: A much bigger clone sits one base away, suggesting this may be a read error. Likely a read error: the CDR3 ends without its conserved phenylalanine or tryptophan. The V call is TRBV13, the J call TRBJ2-3; D is uncertain. Germline V gene lookup returns CDR1 PRHDT and CDR2 FYEKMQ (reference sequence). Trimming took off 5 bases at V and 5 bases at J, with 8 bases between the two ends. CDR3 length equals 12 residues. The CDR3 here is CASSPPIDTQYI. CDR3 nucleotide sequence: TGTGCCAGCAGCCCCCCCATAGATACGCAGTATATT.

This clonotype was found many times. This rearrangement joins TRBV21-1 to TRBJ2-4; TRBD1, as called in the table, went unchecked against the DNA. TRBV21-1 is designated a pseudogene. This CDR3 is 18 amino acids long. Here the CDR3 reads CASSKGRQGAMAKNIQYF. In nucleotides, the CDR3 is TGTGCCAGCAGCAAGGGGAGGCAGGGGGCGATGGCCAAAAACATTCAGTACTTC.

Notes on this clonotype: A much larger clone differs by one base, so this may be a read error. The chain joins TRBV12-3 or TRBV12-4 to TRBJ1-5; weak D call: TRBD1 (6 bases). The CDR3 contains 18 residues. The V and J ends lost 1 base and 5 bases respectively, with 21 bases between them. CDR3 protein: CASSLEGGLRNPHQPQHF. In DNA, the CDR3 is TGTGCCAGCAGTTTAGAGGGGGGACTCAGAAATCCCCATCAGCCCCAGCATTTT.

The rearrangement joins TRBV28 to TRBJ2-1; 7 nucleotides line up with TRBD2. The CDR3 extends over 15 amino acids. Germline-derived CDR1 and CDR2 are MDHEN and SYDVKM. V shed 4 bases, J shed 9 bases, and the junction held 12 bases outside the gene matches. The CDR3 here is CASSSVIGGRIEQFF. The CDR3, as DNA: TGTGCCAGCAGTTCCGTGATTGGCGGGAGAATTGAGCAGTTCTTC. The entire variable domain, with the rest obtained from reference TRBV28 and TRBJ2-1, is as follows: DVKVTQSSRYLVKRTGEKVFLECVQDMDHENMFWYRQDPGLGLRLIYFSYDVKMKEKGDIPEGYSVSREKKERFSLILESASTNQTSMYLCASSSVIGGRIEQFFGPGTRLTVL.

This rearrangement joins TRBV19 to TRBJ2-1, with TRBD2 as a possible D gene (6 bases). Germline lookup yields CDR1 LNHDA and CDR2 SQIVND (reference sequence). Trimming pared 7 bases from V and 15 bases from J, leaving 19 bases between. This CDR3 has 12 residues. CDR3 amino acids: CASKEGTLPPFF. The CDR3 region has the DNA TGTGCCAGTAAGGAGGGGACTCTCCCACCGTTCTTC.

A few counts support this clonotype. CDR3 region: CSAYQGAGDYNEQFF. DNA for the CDR3: TGCAGCGCCTATCAGGGGGCAGGGGACTACAATGAGCAGTTCTTC. V is TRBV29-1 and J is TRBJ2-1; TRBD1 matches at 8 bases. V dropped 7 bases and J dropped 3; count of bases not matched to a gene: 11. The CDR3 extends over 15 amino acids. Per germline, CDR1 SQVTM and CDR2 ANQGSEA.

This clonotype has just a few counts. The chain links TRBV6-5 to TRBJ2-7; TRBD1 agrees at 8 bases. Germline V CDR1 and CDR2: MNHEY, SVGAGI. This CDR3 comprises 17 residues. After removal of 0 bases from V and 5 bases from J, the junction contained 12 bases not matched to a gene. CDR3 amino acids: CASSYSAQGALINEQYF. The CDR3 nucleotides are TGTGCCAGCAGTTACTCGGCCCAGGGGGCGCTCATCAACGAGCAGTACTTC.

As to this clonotype: Given a much more abundant clone one base away, this may be a read error. The CDR3 end shows no conserved phenylalanine or tryptophan, and so a read error is likely. This rearrangement joins TRBV24-1 to TRBJ2-1; TRBD2 matches 7 bases. Trimming took 5 bases from V and 3 from J; bases not matched to a gene: 6. The CDR3 has 15 amino acids. Germline V lookup: CDR1 KGHDR, CDR2 SFDVKD. The CDR3 nucleotides are TGTGCCACCAGTGCCCGCCGGGACTACTACAATGAGCAGTTCTCC. Translation: CATSARRDYYNEQFS.

This clonotype was picked up many times. The chain has TRBV13 and TRBJ1-5; D is undetermined. The CDR3 has 12 amino acids. V was shortened by 0 bases and J by 6 bases, with 3 bases between the two germline ends. Germline V gene data show CDR1 as PRHDT and CDR2 as FYEKMQ (reference sequence). The CDR3, as DNA: TGTGCCAGCAGCTTAGGAATTCAGCCCCAGCATTTT. Translating it yields CASSLGIQPQHF.

This clonotype has more than one count but fewer than ten. V usage is TRBV7-9 and J usage is TRBJ1-2, with D perhaps TRBD1 (6 bases). Germline CDR1 SEHNR, CDR2 FQNEAQ (reference sequence). The CDR3 is 13 amino acids. Trimming cost V 5 bases and J 3 bases, with 10 bases left between them. The chain's CDR3 is CASSQGQYYGYTF. Here the CDR3 DNA reads TGTGCCAGCAGCCAAGGACAGTACTATGGCTACACCTTC.

This clonotype was found a few times. The CDR3 protein is CASSLAKMRGRNSGNTIYF. CDR3 coding DNA: TGTGCCAGCAGCTTGGCCAAGATGAGGGGACGTAACTCTGGAAACACCATATATTTT. This rearrangement joins TRBV5-6 to TRBJ1-3; maybe TRBD1 (5 bases). The CDR3 extends over 19 amino acids. Looked up from germline, CDR1 is SGHDT and CDR2 is YYEEEE. V lost 0 bases and J 0 bases, leaving 19 bases between the germline ends.

This clonotype has only a few counts. This chain joins TRBV6-5 and TRBJ2-2, with 10 bases that match TRBD1. Germline-derived CDR1 and CDR2 are MNHEY and SVGAGI. This CDR3 is 17 amino acids long. V lost 8 bases and J lost 7; bases outside the gene matches: 16. This CDR3 is CASHPGSGTGEVGELFF. Written as DNA, the CDR3 is TGTGCCAGCCATCCAGGCTCCGGGACAGGGGAGGTCGGGGAGCTGTTTTTT.

This chain uses TRBV20-1 with TRBJ2-7, with TRBD2 matching over 12 bases. CDR3 length: 15 residues. Germline V gene data show CDR1 as DFQATT and CDR2 as SNEGSKA (reference sequence). The V gene end was trimmed by 6 bases and the J gene end by 4 bases; junction bases not matched to a gene: 10. The CDR3 DNA is TGCAGTGCCATCGGACTAGCGGGGACACCTTACGAGCAGTACTTC. Its protein product is CSAIGLAGTPYEQYF.

This clonotype was picked up many times. The chain couples TRBV6-2 or TRBV6-3 to TRBJ2-7; D may be TRBD2 (6 bases). Germline lookup yields CDR1 MNHEY and CDR2 SVGEGT. V was clipped by 2 bases and J by 5 bases, with 7 bases between them. The CDR3 length is 12 residues. CDR3 residues: CASSYPGDEQYF. DNA of the CDR3: TGTGCCAGCAGTTACCCGGGGGACGAGCAGTACTTC.

Only a few counts were recorded for this clonotype. The chain carries TRBV7-6 and TRBJ1-6, with D possibly TRBD1 on 5 matching bases. Per germline, CDR1 SGHVS and CDR2 FNYEAQ. This CDR3 contains 14 residues. V lost 1 base and J lost 7, with 8 bases in between. CDR3 nucleotides: TGTGCCAGCAGCTTAGGTCGACAGAATTCACCCCTCCACTTT. Translation: CASSLGRQNSPLHF.

The chain uses TRBV7-2 and TRBJ1-6; possibly TRBD1 for D (5 bases). Trimming cost V 3 bases and J 2 bases, with 11 bases left between them. This CDR3 is built from 16 residues. Germline assignment: CDR1 SGHTA and CDR2 FQGNSA. The chain's CDR3 is CASSLGGGPYNSPLHF. Here the CDR3 DNA reads TGTGCCAGCAGCTTGGGGGGGGGACCCTATAATTCACCCCTCCACTTT.

This clonotype was recorded at least ten times. The rearrangement joins TRBV5-1 to TRBJ1-5; maybe TRBD1 (5 bases). Germline CDR1 is SGHRS and CDR2 is YFSETQ. V was pared by 3 bases and J by 2 bases, with 9 bases between. CDR3 length equals 14 residues. Written as DNA, the CDR3 is TGCGCCAGCAGCTCCACGGGGGGCAATCAGCCCCAGCATTTT. The encoded protein is CASSSTGGNQPQHF. Combining the CDR3 with reference TRBV5-1 and TRBJ1-5 gives the whole variable domain KAGVTQTPRYLIKTRGQQVTLSCSPISGHRSVSWYQQTPGQGLQFLFEYFSETQRNKGNFPGRFSGRQFSNSRSEMNVSTLELGDSALYLCASSSTGGNQPQHFGDGTRLSIL.

V usage is TRBV28 and J usage is TRBJ2-3; 15 nucleotides match TRBD2. The length of the CDR3 is 16 residues. Trimming removed 6 bases from V and 2 bases from J; junction bases left unmatched: 3. Germline CDR1 MDHEN, CDR2 SYDVKM. CDR3 in amino acids: CASSWTSGGDTDTQYF. CDR3 DNA: TGTGCCAGCAGCTGGACTAGCGGGGGGGACACAGATACGCAGTATTTT.

This clonotype was seen more than once but under ten times. This chain connects TRBV1 to TRBJ1-1. TRBV1 is listed as a pseudogene. CDR3 length: 16 residues. The CDR3 protein is CTSSQVVRRSITEAFF. The CDR3 DNA reads TGCACCAGCAGCCAAGTGGTCCGCCGGTCCATCACTGAAGCTTTCTTT.